This T cell receptor beta chain is drawn from a study of T cells expressing NK-cell markers. Whole-study context: TCR beta repertoires came from sorted CD3+CD56+NKG2C+, CD3+CD56+NKG2C- and CD3+CD56-NKG2C+ T cells.

Of note for this clonotype: What it binds is not known.

With UMIs, 5'RACE template switching was used to make TCR beta cDNA. Using the 5' RACE reads, TCRdb records one entry per CDR3 protein without DNA. Listed are about 160,000 distinct CDR3 sequences; roughly 20% falls within the top ten. Looked up from germline, CDR1 is GTSNPN and CDR2 is SVGIG (reference sequence). The CDR3 is made up of 14 amino acids. Study-wide results and limits: Over 5 donors carried dominant NKG2C+ clonotypes that made up roughly 1.0-7.0% of their CD8+ T cells. Uncertainty persisted over the HCMV specificity of expanded NKG2C+ T cell clones.

This sequence originates from a woman aged 18-70 years in good health. The chain uses TRBV30 and TRBJ1-4; TCRdb's assignment of TRBD1 cannot be checked, as there is no DNA. The sequencing sample was made of blood T cells: a sorted CD56 or NKG2C T cell subset, CD4+ or CD8+ T cells, or bulk PBMC T cells (not recorded which). This chain's CDR3 is CAWSVKGTNEKLFF. The variable domain in full, with the rest retrieved from reference TRBV30 and TRBJ1-4, is SQTIHQWPATLVQPVGSPLSLECTVEGTSNPNLYWYRQAAGRGLQLLFYSVGIGQISSEVPQNLSASRPQDRQFILSSKKLLLSDSGFYLCAWSVKGTNEKLFFGSGTQLSVL.